Included here is one TCR beta chain sequence, with context. What it binds is not known. Only in-frame clones appear in the TCRdb table, and some are missing; sequencing was by immunoSEQ multiplex PCR. The data contain roughly 53,000 clones, almost 85% of them seen just once; the ten biggest clones take up around 4.8%. This sample was included in a study of radiotherapy plus CTLA-4 blockade in lung cancer. In the study overall: Objective response rate was about 20%; disease control rate, approximately 30%.

Study findings and constraints: Expansion of tumor-derived TCR clones was observed in blood after radiotherapy plus ipilimumab. Early clonal dynamics of blood T cells, together with interferon-beta, were reported as the best response predictor.

The V and J ends lost 3 bases and 5 bases respectively, with 8 bases between them. CDR1 is SGHDT and CDR2 is YYEEEE in the germline V gene. The CDR3 runs to 12 residues. With ipilimumab providing CTLA-4 blockade, focal radiation was administered to patients who had chemo-refractory metastatic non-small-cell lung cancer. The sequence derives from a human donor with non-small cell lung cancer whose response to radiotherapy plus ipilimumab could not be evaluated. Source: peripheral blood, taken from a patient treated with radiotherapy plus ipilimumab. This chain links TRBV5-6 with TRBJ2-5; D is unclear. CDR3 amino acids: CASSSIGETQYF. CDR3 nucleotides: TGTGCCAGCAGCTCTATCGGGGAGACCCAGTACTTC.